This T cell receptor (beta chain) comes out of a study of T cell changes during pregnancy in multiple sclerosis. Sequencing was performed with immunoSEQ multiplex PCR; in TCRdb, only in-frame clones are kept and a portion is missing. The sample has around 60,000 clones, around 96% seen once. CDR3 length equals 14 residues. Germline CDR1 SGHRS, CDR2 YFSETQ. V was shortened by 4 bases and J by 0 bases, with 11 bases between the two germline ends. This clone has a single count. The specimen was CD8+ T cells from peripheral blood mononuclear cells, collected after pregnancy. The J gene is TRBJ2-7, the V gene TRBV5-1; possible D gene TRBD1, 6 bases. This sequence originates from a female donor with multiple sclerosis, enrolled in a pregnancy study. The DNA for the CDR3 is TGCGCCAGCAGCCTCCAGGGGTACTCCTACGAGCAGTACTTC. It is translated as CASSLQGYSYEQYF.